The next 5 T cell receptor beta chains were all read from a single sample in a study of T cell responses to AZD1222 COVID-19 vaccine. Sequencing used immunoSEQ multiplex PCR; TCRdb keeps in-frame clones, though not all of them. The sample has under 130,000 clones; around 91% are singletons. This specimen was peripheral blood, taken on day 0 of AZD1222 vaccination. These receptors were collected from an adult in good health.

The gene calls are TRBV6-5 and TRBJ2-1, with 13 nucleotides matching TRBD2. The CDR3 runs to 15 residues. J was trimmed by 6 bases and V by 6 bases; bases with no gene match: 5. Germline V lookup: CDR1 MNHEY, CDR2 SVGAGI. CDR3 coding DNA: TGTGCCAGCAGCCGAGGGACTAGCGGGGCCAATGAGCAGTTCTTC. Protein: CASSRGTSGANEQFF.

The chain recombines TRBV2 with TRBJ2-7, with 10 bases that match TRBD2. The CDR3 spans 14 residues. After removal of 6 bases from V and 3 bases from J, the junction contained 5 bases not matched to a gene. From germline, CDR1 is SNHLY and CDR2 FYNNEI. The DNA for the CDR3 is TGTGCCAGCAGCCTCGGGACTAGCGACTACGAGCAGTACTTC. This encodes CASSLGTSDYEQYF.

The CDR3 region has the DNA TGTGCCATCAGTGAAGGGTTCGACGGAGGTGGCTACACCTTC. Residues: CAISEGFDGGGYTF. The V gene is TRBV10-3, the J gene TRBJ1-2; D uncertain. Germline CDR1 ENHRY, CDR2 SYGVKD. Between the trimmed V and J ends, which lost 3 bases and 7 bases, there was a span of 15 bases. The CDR3 has 14 amino acids.

This clone was counted only a few times. V is TRBV4-2 and J is TRBJ2-1, with 9 bases lining up with TRBD2. This CDR3 spans 17 amino acids. Germline V gene sequence: CDR1 LGHNA, CDR2 YNFKEQ. After removal of 4 bases from V and 0 bases from J, the junction contained 7 bases not matched to a gene. This CDR3 is CASSPEELAGSYNEQFF. CDR3 nucleotides: TGTGCCAGCAGCCCCGAGGAACTAGCGGGCTCCTACAATGAGCAGTTCTTC.

This chain links TRBV5-4 with TRBJ2-7, with TRBD1 identical over 7 bases. The CDR3 length is 15 residues. Germline CDR1 and CDR2: SGHNT and YYREEE (reference sequence). V lost 4 bases to trimming and J lost 4 bases; unmatched junction nucleotides: 11. The CDR3 reads CASSRDSAALYEQYF. The CDR3 region has the DNA TGTGCCAGCAGCCGGGACAGCGCAGCCCTATACGAGCAGTACTTC.